One sample yielded the 5 T cell receptor beta chains listed below, sequenced in a study of OX40 agonist ivuxolimab in advanced cancers. Repertoires were generated with immunoSEQ multiplex PCR, while TCRdb's copy carries only in-frame clones and drops some. Altogether more than 30,000 clones are present, 80% to 85% being singletons, with the ten largest covering around a fifth. This material consisted of CD4+ or CD8+ T cells sorted from blood, taken in a trial of the OX40 agonist ivuxolimab. Receptors were obtained from an adult with an advanced solid tumor such as melanoma, head and neck, liver or kidney cancer.

In its sample, this clone was seen once. The V and J genes are TRBV11-2 and TRBJ2-1; tentatively, D is TRBD2 (6 bases). Germline CDR1 SGHAT, CDR2 FQNNGV. Trimming shortened V by 5 bases and J by 3 bases, and 17 bases separated the two germline ends. The CDR3 runs to 16 residues. The CDR3, as DNA: TGTGCCAGCAGCCCATTGAAGGGAGCGGGCTACAATGAGCAGTTCTTC. Protein sequence: CASSPLKGAGYNEQFF.

The chain carries TRBV7-6 and TRBJ2-5; TRBD1 matches at 11 bases. The CDR3 length is 15 residues. Germline CDR1 and CDR2: SGHVS and FNYEAQ. Losses at the gene ends were 5 bases for V and 4 bases for J; bases not matched to a gene: 6. CDR3: CASSPGQGAGETQYF. The CDR3 DNA follows: TGTGCCAGCAGCCCAGGACAGGGGGCGGGAGAGACCCAGTACTTC.

This clone was seen a single time. V is TRBV7-8 and J is TRBJ1-5; D may be TRBD1 (5 bases). The V gene lost 5 bases and the J gene lost 6 bases, with 17 bases spanning the gap. Germline values: CDR1 SGHVS, CDR2 FQNEAQ. The CDR3 length is 15 residues. This CDR3 reads CASSQFQGMGQPQHF. In DNA, the CDR3 is TGTGCCAGCAGCCAATTCCAGGGCATGGGTCAGCCCCAGCATTTT.

V usage is TRBV19 and J usage is TRBJ2-4, with 7 bases fitting TRBD2. The CDR3 is made up of 13 amino acids. Germline lookup yields CDR1 LNHDA and CDR2 SQIVND (reference sequence). The V gene end was trimmed by 10 bases and the J gene end by 4 bases; junction bases not matched to a gene: 7. The CDR3 loop is CATLGGEKNIQYF. The CDR3, as DNA: TGTGCCACCCTGGGGGGGGAAAAAAACATTCAGTACTTC.

The chain employs TRBV9 and TRBJ2-7; a weak D match, TRBD2 (6 bases). The germline V gene encodes CDR1 SGDLS and CDR2 YYNGEE. Trimming removed 2 bases from V and 0 bases from J, with 12 bases in between. This CDR3 contains 15 residues. CDR3 sequence: CASSVWGTGSYEQYF. In DNA form, the CDR3 reads TGTGCCAGCAGCGTCTGGGGGACTGGCTCCTACGAGCAGTACTTC.